The source of this T cell receptor beta chain is a study of blood T cell repertoires in COVID-19. Overall study context: Samples came from the United States, Italy and Spain, spanning acute and convalescent COVID-19.

Per the original methods: Reference gene primer amplification gave estimated nucleated cell counts. The data were produced by immunoSEQ multiplex PCR, yet TCRdb's version contains in-frame clones alone and is incomplete. Clone size and the V and J calls come from that table; the DNA yielded D and trimming. Of a few hundred thousand clones listed, 85% are singletons. V lost 6 bases, J lost 5 bases, and 4 bases stayed unmatched. This CDR3 is built from 14 residues. The germline gives CDR1 MDHEN, CDR2 SYDVKM. Source material: peripheral blood. The chain combines TRBV28 with TRBJ2-2, with 9 bases fitting TRBD1. This clonotype was obtained from a woman between 18 and 29 years old with acute or convalescent COVID-19. The CDR3 DNA reads as TGTGCCAGCAGCCGGGACAGGGTAACCGGGGAGCTGTTTTTT. This codes for CASSRDRVTGELFF.